Reported below is one T cell receptor (beta chain). This clone was counted once. Its antigen remains unidentified. One base away there is no much larger clone; base qualities are not given. Using the deep immunoSEQ assay, multiplex PCR amplified TCR CDR3 regions from genomic DNA. For each cell subset, the extracted genomic DNA was distributed evenly across all wells of several immunoSEQ 96-well plates, and each plate served as one replicate. For sorted subsets, each replicate PCR was loaded with about 200 ng genomic DNA, equivalent to some 27,000 T cell genomes. Purified libraries were measured with a Qubit 3.0 fluorometer, size-checked on a Bioanalyzer 2100, and measured again with the KAPA Library Quantification kit. Each immunoSEQ 96-well plate was sequenced on its own single-read 150-cycle Illumina NextSeq 550 flow cell. The authors' pipeline ran thus. Because the immunoSEQ output held only junctional sequences and lacked quality scores, the filtering could not match the filtering applied to full-length reads. Sequences were annotated with PyIR, a Python wrapper for IgBLAST v1.9, using IMGT germline references to assign V/J genes and CDR3. Reads were removed for weak V/J assignments (E-value above 1e-6), missing CDR3, stop codons, out-of-frame junctions, or ambiguous translated residues. V3J clonotypes were defined as sequences sharing the same inferred V gene, J gene, and CDR3 amino acid sequence. To compute the percentage overlap between repertoires, the number of shared unique clonotypes was divided by the size of the smaller repertoire. Repertoire richness was assessed with RTK rarefaction, the Chao1 estimator, and Recon v2.1 estimates of unobserved clonotypes. Generation probabilities for all TCRbeta clonotypes obtained by the gDNA method from a few donors were computed using OLGA. Here the immuneACCESS table is served through TCRdb, limited to in-frame sequences with V and J called. Missing clones are a known gap in these copies; in checked studies unresolved V genes cover under half, and the rest lacks a known reason. That table is the source of V, J and clone size, and D and trimming were worked out from the DNA. The sample data list roughly 660,000 clones, and roughly 87% of these were observed just once. Jointly, the top ten make up roughly 36% of the sample.

Taken from the germline V gene, the CDR1 and CDR2 loops are SGHRS and YFSETQ. The CDR3 measures 13 amino acids from cysteine to phenylalanine. The only DNA kept is the CDR3, 39 bases in frame from the first base. A distance of 11 bases separates the germline ends of V and J, which lose 3 bases and 7 bases respectively. The donors were healthy, HIV-negative adults who had no recently reported acute infections or vaccinations. Only Caucasian adults living in Nashville, Tennessee, USA were represented among the donors. CD8 memory samples were composed of magnetically selected CD45RO+ cells combined with CCR7-negative CD45RA+ effector memory (TemRA) cells. Blood was collected by leukapheresis, and PBMCs were isolated by Ficoll-Histopaque density gradient centrifugation and then cryopreserved in liquid nitrogen vapor phase. Analytical flow cytometry was used to check the purity and quantity of every magnetically sorted T cell population. Genomic DNA was isolated from each sorted fraction and quantified by UV absorbance on a Nanodrop 2000c.

This specimen belongs to a study of shared clonotypes between healthy human individuals (TCRdb year 2020). Concerning the study at large: The cohort included three men and two women between 18 and 49 years of age. Per donor, three plates each were used for CD4 naive and CD4 memory, two for CD8 naive, and one for CD8 memory. Blood TCR repertoires of four to six healthy adults were deeply sequenced to estimate repertoire size and the extent of clonotype sharing between individuals. Each donor's leukapheresis produced roughly between roughly 0.85 and 10 billion PBMCs. To increase sequencing depth and limit assay-specific biases, TCR repertoire library preparation and sequencing were carried out by different laboratories using diverse techniques.

The study at large found these results: Rarefaction of sorted-subset datasets indicated incomplete sequencing despite the large sequencing depth. Naive subsets generally had larger estimated clonotype richness than memory subsets. Pairwise subsampling indicated that sequencing depth was expected to affect the degree of clonotype sharing among donors. Sampling was restricted to blood, and TCR repertoires in tissue are likely to differ from TCR repertoires in blood. When a few donors were compared, the shared fraction of clonotypes was around 5% for naive CD4, about 4% for naive CD8, 2.3% for memory CD4, and 0.4% for memory CD8. Compared with non-shared clonotypes, the clonotypes found in all four sorted-subset donors had higher generation probabilities. Because the study included only a small number of donors, the genetic and exposure-history diversity represented was limited.

Here the chain combines TRBV5-1 and TRBJ2-1; matching of 6 bases hints at TRBD1 as the D gene. Sequenced input: memory CD8+ T cells from PBMCs. The meaning of the sample's cell subset or site label: CD45RO+ cells pooled with CCR7-negative TemRA cells. This sequence was found in a man younger than 30 in good health. Some clones in this sample may be carry-over from other donors' samples. The DNA sequence is given as TGCGCCAGCAGCTCGACAGGCCCGAATGAGCAGTTCTTC. Its translation is CASSSTGPNEQFF.